The 2 T cell receptor beta chains listed next were all sequenced from one sample in a study of T cells expressing NK-cell markers. TCRdb derives one entry per CDR3 protein from the 5' RACE reads, leaving out DNA. The sample has roughly 300,000 distinct CDR3 sequences; the top ten hold 4% to 4.5%. Input material: blood T cells: a sorted CD56 or NKG2C T cell subset, CD4+ or CD8+ T cells, or bulk PBMC T cells (not recorded which). Receptors were obtained from a woman between 18 and 75 years old in good health.

The J gene is TRBJ2-1, the V gene TRBV20-1; checking the TCRdb D call of TRBD2 is not possible without DNA. In germline, CDR1 is DFQATT, CDR2 SNEGSKA (reference sequence). The CDR3 covers 16 residues. CDR3: CSASVLAGGSYNEQFF.

The rearrangement links TRBV5-5 to TRBJ2-2. This CDR3 has 14 residues. Germline CDR1 and CDR2: SGHKS and YYEKEE (reference sequence). The CDR3 sequence: CASSIGHVTGELFF.